These 21 T cell receptor beta chains came from one sample sequenced in a study of control samples from healthy donors and cancer patients. Method: immunoSEQ multiplex PCR; TCRdb's copy keeps in-frame clones and lacks some. The repertoire has tens of thousands of clones, roughly 90% of them found once; the top ten carry around 6%. The sample consisted of PBMCs. Receptors originate from a man in his sixties with colorectal cancer.

V gene TRBV30 combines with J gene TRBJ2-6; possibly TRBD1 for D (5 bases). V was clipped by 3 bases and J by 2 bases, with 20 bases between them. The V gene's germline CDR1 is GTSNPN and CDR2 SVGIG (reference sequence). The length of the CDR3 is 18 residues. This CDR3 is CAWRQRRTGITGANVLTF. The CDR3 DNA is TGTGCCTGGAGACAACGACGAACAGGTATCACTGGGGCCAACGTCCTGACTTTC.

The chain joins TRBV6-1 to TRBJ2-7, with no clear D. CDR3 length: 12 amino acids. Germline CDR1 is MNHNS and CDR2 is SASEGT. Deletions cut 2 bases from V and 5 bases from J, with 7 bases between. The CDR3 coding sequence is TGTGCCAGCAGTGAATGGGTGGACGAGCAGTACTTC. Translation gives CASSEWVDEQYF.

This sequence joins TRBV28 and TRBJ1-3; unclear D gene. Between the trimmed V and J ends, which lost 3 bases and 0 bases, there was a span of 9 bases. The CDR3 runs 15 residues. Germline lookup yields CDR1 MDHEN and CDR2 SYDVKM. The CDR3 nucleotides read TGTGCCAGCAGTTTCTTGCGGGGCTCTGGAAACACCATATATTTT. This translates into CASSFLRGSGNTIYF.

The table lists this clone with a count of one. The chain combines TRBV3-1 (or the pseudogene TRBV3-2) with TRBJ2-7, with 8 bases identical to TRBD2. Germline CDR1 is LGHDT and CDR2 is YNNKEL (reference sequence). The V segment lost 2 bases and the J segment 2 bases; nucleotides outside the gene matches: 2. This CDR3 has 14 residues. CDR3 sequence reads: CASSQLLAAYEQYF. For the CDR3, the DNA is TGTGCCAGCAGCCAATTACTAGCGGCCTACGAGCAGTACTTC.

The V call is TRBV2, the J call TRBJ2-5, with D maybe TRBD1 (6 bases). Germline CDR1 SNHLY, CDR2 FYNNEI. CDR3 length equals 14 residues. Trimming removed 3 bases at V and 3 bases at J, with 11 bases between. The CDR3 protein is CASSDARGKETQYF. CDR3 nucleotide sequence: TGTGCCAGCAGTGATGCCAGGGGAAAAGAGACCCAGTACTTC.

The V gene is TRBV19, the J gene TRBJ2-7; D is possibly TRBD1 (6 bases). Trimming removed 5 bases from V and 0 bases from J, with 11 bases in between. CDR3 size: 14 residues. In germline, CDR1 is LNHDA, CDR2 SQIVND (reference sequence). The CDR3 loop reads CASSSLDSSYEQYF. The CDR3 DNA reads as TGTGCCAGTAGTTCCCTGGACAGCTCCTACGAGCAGTACTTC.

The sample holds one count of this clone. This sequence joins TRBV28 and TRBJ2-3; D gene unclear. CDR3 length: 12 amino acids. Trimming took 5 bases from V and 2 from J, leaving 5 bases between them. The germline V gene has CDR1 MDHEN and CDR2 SYDVKM. This CDR3 reads CASSTSTDTQYF. CDR3 DNA: TGTGCCAGCAGTACCTCCACAGATACGCAGTATTTT.

CDR3 DNA: TGTGCCAGCAGCTTAGGACAGCAAGAGACCCAGTACTTC. It encodes CASSLGQQETQYF. The chain recombines TRBV7-8 with TRBJ2-5, with D perhaps matching TRBD1 (5 bases). Looked up from germline, CDR1 is SGHVS and CDR2 is FQNEAQ. This CDR3 is built from 13 residues. The V and J ends lost 1 base and 2 bases respectively, with 5 bases between them. The variable domain in full, completed from reference TRBV7-8 and TRBJ2-5, reads GAGVSQSPRYKVAKRGQDVALRCDPISGHVSLFWYQQALGQGPEFLTYFQNEAQLDKSGLPSDRFFAERPEGSVSTLKIQRTQQEDSAVYLCASSLGQQETQYFGPGTRLLVL.

The table lists this clone with a few counts. V usage is TRBV14 and J usage is TRBJ1-6; D unclear. Deletions cut 1 base from V and 7 bases from J, with 14 bases between. The germline V gene has CDR1 SGHDN and CDR2 FVKESK. The CDR3 covers 16 residues. The chain's CDR3 is CASSQGWVVRNSPLHF. The CDR3 DNA reads as TGTGCCAGCAGCCAAGGGTGGGTCGTTCGGAATTCACCCCTCCACTTT.

This chain joins TRBV11-2 and TRBJ2-2; 7 bases align to TRBD1. CDR1 SGHAT and CDR2 FQNNGV come from the germline V gene. V shed 0 bases, J shed 4 bases, and the junction held 8 bases outside the gene matches. The CDR3 spans 17 residues. The CDR3 region is CASSLDGRGHGTGELFF. The CDR3 DNA reads as TGTGCCAGCAGCTTAGATGGTAGGGGGCACGGCACCGGGGAGCTGTTTTTT.

V and J are TRBV6-5 and TRBJ1-2; TRBD1 matches 11 bases. The V gene's germline CDR1 is MNHEY and CDR2 SVGAGI. CDR3 length: 14 residues. V dropped 8 bases and J dropped 4; count of bases not matched to a gene: 6. The CDR3 nucleotides read TGTGCCAGCGGACAGGGGGCCTGGGGCTATGGCTACACCTTC. It translates to CASGQGAWGYGYTF.

This clone appeared a single time. The chain links TRBV6-2 or TRBV6-3 to TRBJ2-2; D not certain. The CDR3 has 13 amino acids. Germline values: CDR1 MNHEY, CDR2 SVGEGT. V lost 5 bases, J lost 0 bases, and 4 bases lay in between. The CDR3 protein is CASSDPNTGELFF. CDR3 sequence (DNA): TGTGCCAGCAGTGATCCGAACACCGGGGAGCTGTTTTTT.

This rearrangement joins TRBV19 to TRBJ1-2; the D gene is possibly TRBD1 (6 bases). The CDR3 sequence is 13 residues long. V shed 4 bases and J shed 6 bases, with 12 bases lying between them. In germline, CDR1 is LNHDA, CDR2 SQIVND (reference sequence). The CDR3 DNA follows: TGTGCCAGTAGTAAGGGGGGGCCAAATGGCTACACCTTC. It codes for CASSKGGPNGYTF.

The rearrangement links TRBV7-3 to TRBJ2-5; D may match TRBD1 or TRBD2 (7 bases each). CDR3 length: 15 residues. Germline V lookup: CDR1 SGHTA, CDR2 FQGTGA. V lost 5 bases, J lost 4 bases, and 17 bases lay in between. Here the CDR3 DNA reads TGTGCCAGCAGCCCCTCAGGGGGAGGGTTAGAGACCCAGTACTTC. It codes for CASSPSGGGLETQYF. The full variable domain, completed using reference TRBV7-3 and TRBJ2-5, is GAGVSQTPSNKVTEKGKYVELRCDPISGHTALYWYRQSLGQGPEFLIYFQGTGAADDSGLPNDRFFAVRPEGSVSTLKIQRTERGDSAVYLCASSPSGGGLETQYFGPGTRLLVL.

The chain couples TRBV7-9 to TRBJ2-2; 13 bases line up with TRBD2. V shed 5 bases and J 7 bases; nucleotides not matched to a gene: 7. Per the germline V gene, CDR1 is SEHNR and CDR2 is FQNEAQ (reference sequence). The CDR3 loop spans 16 amino acids. The CDR3 reads CASSVGLAGVNGELFF. The CDR3 DNA reads TGTGCCAGCAGCGTCGGACTAGCGGGGGTGAACGGGGAGCTGTTTTTT.

The chain links TRBV12-3 or TRBV12-4 to TRBJ2-2, with unresolved D. Trimming removed 6 bases from V and 5 bases from J, with 7 bases in between. This CDR3 is 12 amino acids long. The CDR3 nucleotides are TGTGCCAGCAGGAGATATACCGGGGAGCTGTTTTTT. Translation gives CASRRYTGELFF.

For the CDR3, the DNA is TGCGCCAGCAGCTGGAGGTTTGCAACTAATGAAAAACTGTTTTTT. This sequence encodes CASSWRFATNEKLFF. The chain uses TRBV5-1 and TRBJ1-4; D remains unclear. With 3 bases removed from V and 0 bases from J, the gap between germline ends came to 9 bases. CDR3 length equals 15 residues. Per the germline V gene, CDR1 is SGHRS and CDR2 is YFSETQ. The full variable domain, its missing parts supplied by reference TRBV5-1 and TRBJ1-4, is KAGVTQTPRYLIKTRGQQVTLSCSPISGHRSVSWYQQTPGQGLQFLFEYFSETQRNKGNFPGRFSGRQFSNSRSEMNVSTLELGDSALYLCASSWRFATNEKLFFGSGTQLSVL.

This chain joins TRBV5-1 and TRBJ1-6, with a tentative D call TRBD1 (5 bases). With 5 bases removed from V and 5 bases from J, the gap between germline ends came to 11 bases. This CDR3 has 14 residues. The germline CDR1 and CDR2 sequences are SGHRS and YFSETQ. The CDR3 bases are TGCGCCAGCAGAAGGGACCTTAATAATTCACCCCTCCACTTT. As protein: CASRRDLNNSPLHF.

This clone has more than one count but fewer than ten. The chain recombines TRBV27 with TRBJ2-1; D remains ambiguous. Looked up from germline, CDR1 is MNHEY and CDR2 is SMNVEV (reference sequence). Trimming left V 3 bases short and J 9 bases short, with 18 bases between. CDR3 length equals 15 residues. In nucleotides, the CDR3 is TGTGCCAGCAGTTTGGGCAGGCTCCCGAACTCTGAGCAGTTCTTC. It translates to CASSLGRLPNSEQFF.

V is TRBV5-8 and J is TRBJ1-3, with D unclear. Trimming stripped 2 bases from V and 2 bases from J, with 8 bases between. This CDR3 spans 14 amino acids. Per germline, CDR1 SGHTS and CDR2 YDEGEE. The CDR3 reads CASSLGFTGNTIYF. CDR3 coding DNA: TGTGCCAGCAGCTTAGGGTTTACTGGAAACACCATATATTTT.

The CDR3 region has the DNA TGTGCCAGCAGCCTAATAGCGGGGTCCTACGAGCAGTACTTC. Protein: CASSLIAGSYEQYF. The rearrangement joins TRBV7-2 to TRBJ2-7, with TRBD2 matching 8 bases. The V gene's germline CDR1 is SGHTA and CDR2 FQGNSA. The CDR3 has 14 amino acids. Trimming cost V 5 bases and J 1 base; bases outside gene matches: 4.